One and the same sample provided the 9 T cell receptor beta chains below, sequenced in a study of CD8+ T cells in alopecia areata. Treatment indicated: oral pan-JAK inhibitor, 5-10 mg twice daily. RNA was isolated and reverse transcribed to cDNA, the sequencing template. The repertoire was sequenced with immunoSEQ multiplex PCR; TCRdb's copy has only in-frame clones and lacks some. The sample contains approximately 180,000 clones, about 55% of which appear only once. The source was CD8+ T cells sorted from blood, collected at week 24, from a patient treated with tofacitinib. These receptors originate from a human donor with alopecia areata.

The sample holds one count of this clone. The rearrangement links TRBV6-5 to TRBJ2-5; 9 nucleotides agree with TRBD1. Germline V gene lookup returns CDR1 MNHEY and CDR2 SVGAGI. The CDR3 loop spans 16 amino acids. Trimming removed 2 bases from V and 5 bases from J; junction bases left unmatched: 9. The CDR3 loop reads CASSYARTGAWETQYF. DNA for the CDR3: TGTGCCAGCAGTTACGCTCGGACAGGGGCATGGGAGACCCAGTACTTC.

The V and J genes are TRBV7-9 and TRBJ2-7; 9 bases are a match to TRBD1. V shed 5 bases, J shed 2 bases, and the junction held 4 bases outside the gene matches. The CDR3 sequence is 14 residues long. Germline V gene lookup returns CDR1 SEHNR and CDR2 FQNEAQ (reference sequence). CDR3 sequence: CASSPRDRAYEQYF. CDR3 nucleotide sequence: TGTGCCAGCAGCCCCCGGGACAGGGCCTACGAGCAGTACTTC.

The J gene is TRBJ2-3, the V gene TRBV27, with D possibly being TRBD1 or TRBD2 (7 bases each). CDR3 size: 17 residues. The germline V gene has CDR1 MNHEY and CDR2 SMNVEV (reference sequence). V was shortened by 0 bases and J by 1 base, with 14 bases between the two germline ends. The CDR3 nucleotides are TGTGCCAGCAGTTTATCGTCCCCAGGGGGGGGCACAGATACGCAGTATTTT. This sequence encodes CASSLSSPGGGTDTQYF.

The chain couples TRBV27 to TRBJ1-1; 7 bases match TRBD1. Germline loops: CDR1 MNHEY, CDR2 SMNVEV (reference sequence). The CDR3 is 14 residues long. V gave up 5 bases and J gave up 4 bases; unmatched junction bases: 7. The CDR3 DNA sequence: TGTGCCAGCAGTCTTCAGGGGGGCGGCACTGAAGCTTTCTTT. The encoded protein is CASSLQGGGTEAFF.

In the case of this clone: A read error may be the cause here, since a much bigger clone is one base away. The chain recombines TRBV5-4 with TRBJ2-5; D possibly corresponds to TRBD2 (6 bases). The tail of the sequence fits TRBJ2-7 better, so the J call may be wrong. The germline CDR1 and CDR2 sequences are SGHNT and YYREEE (reference sequence). CDR3 size: 12 residues. CDR3 DNA: TGTGCCAGCTGCTTGGAGGGCTACGAGCAGTACTTC. Translation: CASCLEGYEQYF.

A remark on this clone: One end of the junction fails to match germline, which may point to a read error. This chain connects TRBV29-1 to TRBJ2-7; no firm D call. Germline-derived CDR1 and CDR2 are SQVTM and ANQGSEA. CDR3 size: 12 residues. In DNA form, the CDR3 reads TGCAGCGTCGAAGGAAGATTCTACGAGCAGTACTTC. Protein sequence: CSVEGRFYEQYF.

The rearrangement uses TRBV6-5 and TRBJ2-3; D gene ambiguous. The ends were cut back, 2 bases at V and 2 bases at J, with 5 bases in the middle. The length of the CDR3 is 13 residues. In germline, CDR1 is MNHEY, CDR2 SVGAGI. CDR3 loop: CASSYTTTDTQYF. The DNA of the CDR3 is TGTGCCAGCAGTTACACAACCACAGATACGCAGTATTTT.

This clone occurred a few times. The chain has TRBV5-4 and TRBJ2-7; no firm D call. V was trimmed by 5 bases and J by 3 bases, leaving 12 bases between them. This CDR3 region has 13 residues. Per the germline V gene, CDR1 is SGHNT and CDR2 is YYREEE (reference sequence). In nucleotides, the CDR3 is TGTGCCAGCAGTCCCCTTGGGCACTACGAGCAGTACTTC. Translation gives CASSPLGHYEQYF. The whole variable domain, remainder taken from reference TRBV5-4 and TRBJ2-7, is ETGVTQSPTHLIKTRGQQVTLRCSSQSGHNTVSWYQQALGQGPQFIFQYYREEENGRGNFPPRFSGLQFPNYSSELNVNALELDDSALYLCASSPLGHYEQYFGPGTRLTVT.

V is TRBV6-5 and J is TRBJ1-1, with D unclear. V was pared by 2 bases and J by 4 bases, with 11 bases between. Germline-derived CDR1 and CDR2 are MNHEY and SVGAGI. The CDR3 runs to 14 residues. The CDR3 DNA reads as TGTGCCAGCAGTTACAAAATCGGGTTCACTGAAGCTTTCTTT. It codes for CASSYKIGFTEAFF.